This is a list of T cell receptor beta chains from one sample in a study of patients and donors after allogeneic stem cell transplantation. TCRdb re-called the RT-PCR reads through MiXCR, storing one row per CDR3 protein. The sample consists of approximately 430,000 distinct CDR3 sequences, roughly 17% of them appearing once. Material: blood, either unsorted or a sorted T cell fraction (not recorded which). The receptors come from a human donor who was either an allogeneic HSCT recipient or a stem cell or donor lymphocyte infusion donor (not recorded which). It is not recorded whose cells these are; they may come from a transplant donor. CDR3s include the opening cysteine and the closing phenylalanine or tryptophan. Each record gives: clone size, D gene, V gene, J gene, CDR3 protein, CDR3 DNA. A D gene is named only where the DNA matches it firmly. Some rows have no size entry. The others give once, few or many, or a class for an expanded clone.

size: few
D: -
V: TRBV11-2
J: TRBJ2-5
CDR3: CASSLDRVTQYF
DNA: TGTGCCAGCAGCTTAGATAGAGTGACCCAGTACTTC

size: few
D: -
V: TRBV4-1
J: TRBJ2-7
CDR3: CASSQENGYEQYF
DNA: TGCGCCAGCAGCCAAGAAAATGGTTACGAGCAGTACTTC

size: -
D: -
V: TRBV28
J: TRBJ2-7
CDR3: CASSLYLGRFPQEEQYF
DNA: TGTGCCAGCAGTTTATATCTCGGACGGTTCCCCCAGGAGGAGCAGTACTTC

size: -
D: -
V: TRBV5-1
J: TRBJ2-1
CDR3: CASCSQGASNEQFF
DNA: TGCGCCAGCTGCTCTCAAGGGGCCTCCAATGAGCAGTTCTTC

size: few
D: -
V: TRBV15
J: TRBJ2-2
CDR3: CATSRGQSTGELFF
DNA: TGTGCCACCAGCAGAGGACAGTCCACCGGGGAGCTGTTTTTT

size: few
D: -
V: TRBV7-9
J: TRBJ2-1
CDR3: CASSLRGGVINEQFF
DNA: TGTGCCAGCAGCTTAAGAGGCGGGGTCATCAATGAGCAGTTCTTC

size: few
D: -
V: TRBV2
J: TRBJ2-2
CDR3: CASMGGQNTGELFF
DNA: TGTGCCAGCATGGGCGGACAGAACACCGGGGAGCTGTTTTTT

size: many
D: -
V: TRBV24-1
J: TRBJ2-2
CDR3: CATSESSGTNTGELFF
DNA: TGTGCCACCAGTGAATCCTCAGGGACGAACACCGGGGAGCTGTTTTTT

size: -
D: -
V: TRBV19
J: TRBJ1-3
CDR3: CASSASRSGNTIYF
DNA: TGTGCCAGTAGTGCAAGCCGCTCTGGAAACACCATATATTTT

size: -
D: -
V: TRBV12-3/TRBV12-4
J: TRBJ1-2
CDR3: CASSSAGGGYTF
DNA: TGTGCCAGCAGTTCTGCGGGGGGCGGCTACACCTTC

size: few
D: -
V: TRBV15
J: TRBJ1-2
CDR3: CATSRDEKVRGSGYTF
DNA: TGTGCCACCAGCAGAGATGAAAAGGTCAGGGGTAGTGGCTACACCTTC

size: few
D: -
V: TRBV20-1
J: TRBJ1-2
CDR3: CSAGEPNYGYTF
DNA: TGCAGTGCTGGAGAACCTAACTATGGCTACACCTTC

size: few
D: TRBD1
V: TRBV7-2
J: TRBJ1-2
CDR3: CASSLDPQGGGYTF
DNA: TGTGCCAGCAGCTTAGACCCACAGGGGGGAGGCTACACCTTC

size: -
D: TRBD2
V: TRBV29-1
J: TRBJ2-4
CDR3: CSVGTTLGIQYF
DNA: TGCAGCGTCGGGACTACCCTAGGCATTCAGTACTTC

size: many
D: TRBD2
V: TRBV29-1
J: TRBJ2-5
CDR3: CSSIRRGAQETQYF
DNA: TGCAGCTCTATTAGGCGGGGGGCACAAGAGACCCAGTACTTC

size: -
D: -
V: TRBV20-1
J: TRBJ1-5
CDR3: CSASVWAVDQPQHF
DNA: TGCAGTGCTAGCGTCTGGGCGGTTGATCAGCCCCAGCATTTT

size: few
D: -
V: TRBV7-2
J: TRBJ2-7
CDR3: CASSLGNPYEQYF
DNA: TGTGCCAGCAGCTTAGGGAACCCCTACGAGCAGTACTTC

size: -
D: TRBD2
V: TRBV29-1
J: TRBJ2-1
CDR3: CSVVKAGVSNEQFF
DNA: TGCAGCGTTGTTAAAGCGGGAGTTAGCAATGAGCAGTTCTTC

size: -
D: -
V: TRBV27
J: TRBJ1-1
CDR3: CASSFWGQTNTEAFF
DNA: TGTGCCAGCAGTTTTTGGGGACAAACGAACACTGAAGCTTTCTTT

size: -
D: -
V: TRBV19
J: TRBJ2-7
CDR3: CASSRGGWDEQYF
DNA: TGTGCCAGTAGCCGAGGAGGGTGGGACGAGCAGTACTTC